Sequencing of this T cell receptor beta chain was carried out in a study of identical twins listed by TCRdb under 2016. In terms of the full investigation: The study deep-sequenced TCR alpha and beta repertoires from monozygotic twins, unrelated adults of various ages and cord blood to test whether fetal clonotypes persist. To rule out contamination, replicate twin experiments were performed at different times with different library preparation protocols. Study-wide findings and limitations: In beta out-of-frame sequences, excess twin sharing was weaker, because having fewer shared sequences lowered the signal-to-noise ratio. Conclusions relied on cross-sectional statistical analysis, since the same donors could not be followed over many years. Compared with coincidental sharing between unrelated individuals, an excess of low generation-probability sequences was observed among out-of-frame TCR alpha sequences shared between twins. Out-of-frame TCR alpha sharing in monozygotic twins was systematically underestimated by recombination models, whereas sharing between unrelated individuals was in agreement with the recombination models. Abundant cord blood beta clonotypes had fewer insertions, young adult naive repertoires showed a similar but weaker trend, and memory repertoires showed no such trend. Invariant T cells such as MAIT and iNKT could partly confound zero-insertion analyses, though diverse VJ usage argued against this for most clonotypes.

Library creation used 5' RACE. The instrument was an Illumina HiSeq 2000. Template switching added a universal primer binding site, and the final cDNA carried a unique molecular identifier that allowed TCR cDNA molecules to be counted accurately. Specific primers in the conserved constant-segment region were used to synthesize first-strand cDNA for the TCR alpha and beta chains. To control for contamination, every cDNA library was double barcoded, receiving both a SMART-Mk sample barcode and Illumina barcodes. TruSeq adapter sequences, together with Illumina sample barcodes, were added in two successive PCR steps. Sequencing of the TCR alpha and beta cDNA libraries was done on the Illumina HiSeq platform using custom primers. Per the source publication's procedure: MiGEC processed the raw reads to extract unique molecular identifiers, while MiXCR was used to determine the CDR3 positions. For each individual, recombination models were inferred using an EM algorithm with the repgenHMM and IGoR tools. The analysis of shared clonotypes was done with the tcR package in R, with sharing normalized by the product of cloneset sizes. To study raw recombination free of thymic and clonal selection effects, out-of-frame nonproductive sequences were analyzed. The public reads were reprocessed in TCRdb via fastp at Q25 and MiXCR, keeping in-frame beta chains. Records with the same CDR3 protein are collapsed into one entry carrying the most frequent genes and DNA. Here the V and J calls rest on TCRdb's processing, not on the authors' analysis. This sample comprises about 240,000 distinct CDR3 sequences, 6% to 8.5% of them detected only once. Jointly, the top ten make up around 5% of the sample.

Every donor in the study was a healthy Caucasian. Three pairs of female monozygotic twins, all aged 18 to 29 years, were included in the twin cohort. CD4+ and CD8+ T cell populations were isolated with positive isolation kits from Invitrogen. CDR1 and CDR2 were assigned from the germline V gene as ENHRY and SYGVKD. The CDR3 holds 21 amino acids from the cysteine to the phenylalanine. The kept DNA is CDR3 alone, 63 bases in frame from the first base. V and J are trimmed by 0 bases and 0 bases, and the gene matches miss 16 bases of the junction. There are many counts of this clonotype. Its antigen target is currently unknown. Per-base quality was not reported, and no clone a single base away is much larger than it. This sample was shared with a second study, whose subject was yellow fever vaccine responses in identical twins. Looking at the second paper: The T cell response to vaccination in identical twins was reported by the authors to appear partly convergent and partly personalized. The study precisely tracked vaccine-responding T cell clones in identical twins.

The chain is made from TRBV10-3 and TRBJ2-1; 8 central nucleotides agree with TRBD2. This clonotype originated in a woman between 18 and 29 years old in good health. The sample taken for sequencing was CD8+ T cells sorted from blood. The CDR3 protein is CAISESNSQRESQGSYNEQFF. The bases are TGTGCCATCAGTGAGTCGAACTCCCAGCGGGAGAGCCAGGGCTCCTACAATGAGCAGTTCTTC.